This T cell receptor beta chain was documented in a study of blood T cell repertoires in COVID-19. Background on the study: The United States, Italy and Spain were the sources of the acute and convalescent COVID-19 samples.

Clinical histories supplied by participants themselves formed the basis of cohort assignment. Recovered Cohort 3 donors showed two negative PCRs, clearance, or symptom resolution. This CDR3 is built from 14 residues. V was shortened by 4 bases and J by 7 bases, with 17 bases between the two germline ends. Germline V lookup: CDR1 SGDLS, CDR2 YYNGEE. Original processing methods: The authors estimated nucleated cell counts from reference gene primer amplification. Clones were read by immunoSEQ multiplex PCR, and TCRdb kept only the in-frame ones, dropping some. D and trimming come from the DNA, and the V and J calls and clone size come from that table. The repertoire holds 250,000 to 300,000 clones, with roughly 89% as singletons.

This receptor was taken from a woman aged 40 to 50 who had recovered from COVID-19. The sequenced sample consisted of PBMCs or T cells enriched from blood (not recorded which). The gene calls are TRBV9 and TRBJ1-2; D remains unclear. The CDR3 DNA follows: TGTGCCAGCAGCCCCCAAGGTCGGGGTGGTGGCTACACCTTC. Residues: CASSPQGRGGGYTF.